These T cell receptor beta chains were read from a single sample in a study of cytomegalovirus exposure and HLA in healthy donors. Libraries were prepared by immunoSEQ multiplex PCR; TCRdb keeps only in-frame clonotypes and omits some of them. The sample comprises 170,000 or so clones, roughly 80% of which are singletons, and 0.65% rests with the top ten. Material for sequencing was PBMCs. The receptors originated from a boy between 5 and 17 years old in good health and CMV-seronegative. Both conserved end residues are part of each CDR3. Fields, in order: clone size, D gene, J gene, V gene, CDR3 protein, CDR3 DNA. The D gene is left open where the match is weak. The listing skips clone size in some rows; elsewhere it reads once, few, many or a size class.

clone_size: .; d_call: .; j_call: TRBJ2-7; v_call: TRBV27; cdr3_aa: CASSLGDSYYEQYF; cdr3_nt: TGTGCCAGCAGTTTAGGAGACAGCTACTACGAGCAGTACTTC
clone_size: .; d_call: .; j_call: TRBJ1-1; v_call: TRBV6-6; cdr3_aa: CASRQDRNTEAFF; cdr3_nt: TGTGCCAGCAGGCAGGACAGGAACACTGAAGCTTTCTTT
clone_size: .; d_call: TRBD2; j_call: TRBJ2-5; v_call: TRBV7-7; cdr3_aa: CASSLGLAGYQETQYF; cdr3_nt: TGTGCTAGCAGCTTAGGCCTAGCGGGGTACCAAGAGACCCAGTACTTC
clone_size: .; d_call: TRBD1; j_call: TRBJ1-5; v_call: TRBV7-8; cdr3_aa: CASSQDRAGQPQHF; cdr3_nt: TGTGCCAGCAGCCAGGACAGGGCGGGCCAGCCCCAGCATTTT
clone_size: .; d_call: .; j_call: TRBJ1-1; v_call: TRBV5-1; cdr3_aa: CASSFTGTNTEAFF; cdr3_nt: TGCGCCAGCAGCTTCACAGGGACGAACACTGAAGCTTTCTTT
clone_size: .; d_call: TRBD1; j_call: TRBJ1-6; v_call: TRBV4-2; cdr3_aa: CASSQGTQGARSYNSPLHF; cdr3_nt: TGTGCCAGCAGCCAAGGAACACAGGGGGCTCGGTCCTATAATTCACCCCTCCACTTT
clone_size: .; d_call: .; j_call: TRBJ2-7; v_call: TRBV30; cdr3_aa: CAWSSSARGYEQYF; cdr3_nt: TGTGCCTGGAGTTCGAGCGCCAGGGGCTACGAGCAGTACTTC
clone_size: .; d_call: TRBD1; j_call: TRBJ2-1; v_call: TRBV18; cdr3_aa: CASSRPATGVRWYNEQFF; cdr3_nt: TGTGCCAGCTCACGGCCGGCGACAGGGGTAAGGTGGTACAATGAGCAGTTCTTC
clone_size: .; d_call: .; j_call: TRBJ1-5; v_call: TRBV5-8; cdr3_aa: CASSHVRAREGLQPQHF; cdr3_nt: TGTGCCAGCAGCCATGTCAGGGCCAGGGAAGGCTTACAGCCCCAGCATTTT
clone_size: .; d_call: .; j_call: TRBJ1-1; v_call: TRBV5-1; cdr3_aa: CASSLGGADTEAFF; cdr3_nt: TGCGCCAGCAGCTTGGGTGGGGCGGACACTGAAGCTTTCTTT
clone_size: .; d_call: .; j_call: TRBJ2-1; v_call: TRBV9; cdr3_aa: CASSVGSPSSPHNEQLF; cdr3_nt: TGTGCCAGCAGCGTAGGTTCCCCTAGCTCCCCCCACAATGAGCAGCTCTTC
clone_size: .; d_call: TRBD1; j_call: TRBJ2-2; v_call: TRBV12-5; cdr3_aa: CASGLAPGTVNTGELFF; cdr3_nt: TGTGCTAGTGGTTTGGCCCCCGGGACAGTGAACACCGGGGAGCTGTTTTTT
clone_size: .; d_call: .; j_call: TRBJ2-4; v_call: TRBV2; cdr3_aa: CASSTTRGAVAKNIQYF; cdr3_nt: TGTGCCAGCAGTACCACACGGGGGGCAGTTGCCAAAAACATTCAGTACTTC
clone_size: .; d_call: .; j_call: TRBJ2-7; v_call: TRBV4-3; cdr3_aa: CASSQDTGDEQYF; cdr3_nt: TGCGCCAGCAGCCAAGATACTGGAGACGAGCAGTACTTC
clone_size: few; d_call: .; j_call: TRBJ1-4; v_call: TRBV9; cdr3_aa: CASSPGVANEKLFF; cdr3_nt: TGTGCCAGCAGTCCCGGGGTAGCTAATGAAAAACTGTTTTTT
clone_size: .; d_call: .; j_call: TRBJ2-3; v_call: TRBV6-5; cdr3_aa: CASSVGVSTDTQYF; cdr3_nt: TGTGCCAGCAGTGTAGGGGTTAGCACAGATACGCAGTATTTT
clone_size: .; d_call: .; j_call: TRBJ2-5; v_call: TRBV7-3; cdr3_aa: CASSLSDEGEETQYF; cdr3_nt: TGTGCCAGCAGCTTATCAGATGAGGGAGAAGAGACCCAGTACTTC
clone_size: once; d_call: TRBD2; j_call: TRBJ2-1; v_call: TRBV27; cdr3_aa: CASRGLAAEQFF; cdr3_nt: TGTGCCAGCAGAGGACTAGCGGCTGAGCAGTTCTTC
clone_size: .; d_call: .; j_call: TRBJ2-1; v_call: TRBV4-3; cdr3_aa: CASSLQQPFGEQFF; cdr3_nt: TGCGCCAGCAGCCTACAACAGCCATTCGGTGAGCAGTTCTTC
clone_size: .; d_call: .; j_call: TRBJ2-7; v_call: TRBV30; cdr3_aa: CAWSVGARGEQYF; cdr3_nt: TGTGCCTGGAGTGTAGGTGCCCGGGGTGAGCAGTACTTC
clone_size: few; d_call: .; j_call: TRBJ1-5; v_call: TRBV25-1; cdr3_aa: CASSFQGSNQPQHF; cdr3_nt: TGTGCCAGCAGTTTCCAGGGATCGAATCAGCCCCAGCATTTT
clone_size: .; d_call: .; j_call: TRBJ1-2; v_call: TRBV7-8; cdr3_aa: CASSLVSYGYTF; cdr3_nt: TGTGCCAGCAGCCTCGTCTCCTATGGCTACACCTTC
clone_size: .; d_call: .; j_call: TRBJ2-2; v_call: TRBV6-6; cdr3_aa: CASSTFGGGRTGELFF; cdr3_nt: TGTGCCAGCAGTACCTTTGGGGGGGGGCGAACCGGGGAGCTGTTTTTT
clone_size: .; d_call: TRBD2; j_call: TRBJ2-7; v_call: TRBV30; cdr3_aa: CAWTPSGTYEQYF; cdr3_nt: TGTGCCTGGACCCCTAGCGGGACCTACGAGCAGTACTTC
clone_size: .; d_call: TRBD1; j_call: TRBJ2-3; v_call: TRBV6-6; cdr3_aa: CASSYLDREPDTQYF; cdr3_nt: TGTGCCAGCAGTTACCTGGACAGGGAACCAGATACGCAGTATTTT
clone_size: once; d_call: .; j_call: TRBJ2-7; v_call: TRBV7-8; cdr3_aa: CASSLINYEQYF; cdr3_nt: TGTGCCAGCAGCTTAATAAACTACGAGCAGTACTTC
clone_size: once; d_call: .; j_call: TRBJ1-5; v_call: TRBV19; cdr3_aa: CASSIGVGALGNQPQHF; cdr3_nt: TGTGCCAGTAGTATAGGGGTGGGGGCTTTGGGCAATCAGCCCCAGCATTTT
clone_size: .; d_call: TRBD2; j_call: TRBJ2-7; v_call: TRBV4-3; cdr3_aa: CASSQGPGLAGTYEQYF; cdr3_nt: TGCGCCAGCAGCCAAGGTCCGGGACTAGCGGGAACCTACGAGCAGTACTTC
clone_size: .; d_call: TRBD1; j_call: TRBJ1-1; v_call: TRBV6-1; cdr3_aa: CASRPTGHQAEAFF; cdr3_nt: TGTGCCAGCAGACCGACAGGGCATCAGGCTGAAGCTTTCTTT
clone_size: .; d_call: .; j_call: TRBJ1-2; v_call: TRBV6-5; cdr3_aa: CASSEVTDPTYTF; cdr3_nt: TGTGCCAGCAGTGAAGTTACAGACCCGACCTACACCTTC
clone_size: .; d_call: TRBD1; j_call: TRBJ2-1; v_call: TRBV5-6; cdr3_aa: CASSLLGQGVYNEQFF; cdr3_nt: TGTGCCAGCAGCTTGTTGGGACAGGGGGTTTACAATGAGCAGTTCTTC
clone_size: .; d_call: TRBD1; j_call: TRBJ2-7; v_call: TRBV5-6; cdr3_aa: CASSWDRGGYEQYF; cdr3_nt: TGTGCCAGCAGCTGGGACAGGGGCGGCTACGAGCAGTACTTC
clone_size: .; d_call: TRBD2; j_call: TRBJ2-7; v_call: TRBV12-5; cdr3_aa: CASVAGGPPNEQYF; cdr3_nt: TGTGCTAGTGTCGCGGGAGGGCCTCCAAACGAGCAGTACTTC
clone_size: few; d_call: TRBD1; j_call: TRBJ1-1; v_call: TRBV18; cdr3_aa: CASGRDSVATEAFF; cdr3_nt: TGTGCCAGCGGGCGGGACAGCGTCGCCACTGAAGCTTTCTTT
clone_size: .; d_call: TRBD2; j_call: TRBJ2-1; v_call: TRBV30; cdr3_aa: CAWTPSLAANEQFF; cdr3_nt: TGTGCCTGGACCCCCTCACTAGCGGCCAATGAGCAGTTCTTC
clone_size: .; d_call: TRBD2; j_call: TRBJ2-1; v_call: TRBV7-3; cdr3_aa: CASSLNGAGGHNEQFF; cdr3_nt: TGTGCCAGCAGCTTAAACGGAGCGGGAGGACACAATGAGCAGTTCTTC
clone_size: .; d_call: TRBD1; j_call: TRBJ2-7; v_call: TRBV5-1; cdr3_aa: CASSWEQGAFHEQYF; cdr3_nt: TGCGCCAGCAGCTGGGAACAGGGGGCATTCCACGAGCAGTACTTC
clone_size: .; d_call: .; j_call: TRBJ2-7; v_call: TRBV7-9; cdr3_aa: CSSSLVAEQYF; cdr3_nt: TGTTCCAGCAGCTTAGTAGCCGAGCAGTACTTC
clone_size: .; d_call: .; j_call: TRBJ1-2; v_call: TRBV7-9; cdr3_aa: CSSSLSNSGYTF; cdr3_nt: TGTTCCAGCAGCTTGAGTAACAGCGGCTACACCTTC